This T cell receptor (beta chain) was documented in a study of CD4 T cells in relation to SARS-CoV-2 and coronaviruses. Study context: After nine to eleven days of antigen culture, PBMC TCR beta CDR3s were sequenced.

The CDR3 runs 12 residues. Germline CDR1 reads KGHSH; CDR2 reads LQKENI. The germline V and J ends were trimmed by 2 bases and 9 bases, with 8 bases remaining between them. A note on this clone: Antigen specificity is unknown.

For approximately 10 days, some 9.7 x 10^4 sorted CD4+ cells grew with T cell-depleted PBMCs and CEF. The repertoire was sequenced with immunoSEQ multiplex PCR; TCRdb's copy has only in-frame clones and lacks some. The sample has fewer than 45,000 clones, approximately 84% seen once. This sequence was found in an adult with COVID-19. Sequenced material: naive CD4+ T cells from PBMCs, cultured in vitro. The subset is: naive CD4+ T cells isolated by negative enrichment. V and J are TRBV18 and TRBJ2-1, with D tentatively TRBD1 (6 bases). The CDR3 spells CASSPWGPEQFF. The CDR3 DNA reads TGTGCCAGCTCACCATGGGGGCCTGAGCAGTTCTTC.